This T cell receptor (beta chain) was sequenced in a study of graft-versus-host responses after intestinal transplantation. The CDR3 runs to 15 residues. V dropped 3 bases and J dropped 1 base, with 10 bases sitting between them. Germline lookup yields CDR1 SGHRS and CDR2 YFSETQ. Regarding this clone: Its antigen is not known.

TCRdb keeps only in-frame clones here, not all; method: immunoSEQ multiplex PCR. The data hold over 90,000 clones, with around nine tenths observed a single time. General observations from the study: Recipient marrow harbored GvH clones, some of which surfaced first in ileum or blood.

This sequence was found in a human donor who received an intestinal transplant. The V and J genes are TRBV5-1 and TRBJ2-2, with D tentatively TRBD1 (5 bases). The specimen was unstimulated CD8+ T cells sorted from spleen or lymph node cells, collected before intestinal transplant. The CDR3: CASSYRGENTGELFF. DNA of the CDR3: TGCGCCAGCAGCTATAGGGGCGAGAACACCGGGGAGCTGTTTTTT.